The present T cell receptor beta chain was sequenced within a study of blood T cell repertoires in COVID-19. The study drew participants aged about 18 to 89 years from approximately 25 US areas. The CDR3 covers 13 residues. V dropped 0 bases and J dropped 14; count of bases not matched to a gene: 7. Germline V gene data show CDR1 as SGHTA and CDR2 as FQGNSA. This clone appeared a single time. In the original analysis: Reference gene primer amplification gave nucleated cell count estimates. Repertoires were generated with immunoSEQ multiplex PCR, while TCRdb's copy carries only in-frame clones and drops some. The DNA gave D and trimming, while V, J and clone size come from that table. The profile shows 300,000 to 400,000 clones, approximately 86% of them singletons.

The rearrangement links TRBV7-2 to TRBJ2-1; 7 nucleotides line up with TRBD1. The receptor's source is a woman between 35 and 50 years old with acute COVID-19. The sample taken for sequencing was PBMCs or T cells enriched from blood (not recorded which). The CDR3 nucleotides read TGTGCCAGCAGCTTAGCAGGGGGCGCAAGGAAGTTCTTC. This translates into CASSLAGGARKFF.